This T cell receptor beta chain emerged from a study of shared clonotypes between healthy human individuals (dated by TCRdb to 2018 to 2021). Some background on the complete study: The cohort included three men and a couple of women between 18 and 49 years of age. Per donor, three plates each were used for CD4 naive and CD4 memory, two for CD8 naive, and one for CD8 memory. To estimate repertoire size and how much clonotypes are shared between individuals, the study performed deep sequencing of blood TCR repertoires from about five healthy adults. Different laboratories and diverse techniques were used to prepare libraries and sequence TCR repertoires, to increase sequencing depth and limit assay-specific biases. Leukapheresis yielded between about 0.85 and 10 billion PBMCs per donor. The full study reports these points: Because the study included a small number of donors, the genetic and exposure-history diversity represented was limited. Only blood was sampled, and tissue TCR repertoires likely differ from those in blood. Based on pairwise subsampling, the degree of clonotype sharing among donors was expected to be affected by sequencing depth. Naive subsets generally had larger estimated clonotype richness than memory subsets did. Incomplete sequencing was indicated by rarefaction of sorted-subset datasets, despite the large sequencing depth. When a handful of donors were compared, the shared fraction of clonotypes was approximately 5% for naive CD4, around 3.5% for naive CD8, roughly 2.5% for memory CD4, and around 0.4% for memory CD8. Compared with non-shared clonotypes, the clonotypes found in all four sorted-subset donors had higher generation probabilities.

As regards this clone: Its specific antigen is unknown. One base away there is no much larger clone; base qualities are not given.

Using the deep immunoSEQ assay, multiplex PCR amplified TCR CDR3 regions from genomic DNA. Extracted genomic DNA from each cell subset was spread evenly across all wells of several immunoSEQ 96-well plates, with each plate serving as a replicate. For sorted subsets, roughly 0.2 ug genomic DNA, equal to about 30,000 T cell genomes, was loaded into each replicate PCR. Purified libraries were measured with a Qubit 3.0 fluorometer, size-checked on a Bioanalyzer 2100, and measured again with the KAPA Library Quantification kit. Every immunoSEQ 96-well plate was sequenced on a separate single-read 150-cycle Illumina NextSeq 550 flow cell. The study's own analysis went as follows. Because the immunoSEQ output included only junctional sequences and no quality scores, the filtering could not be the same as the filtering used for full-length reads. To assign V/J genes and CDR3, sequences were annotated using PyIR, a Python wrapper for IgBLAST v1.9, with IMGT germline references. Reads with weak V/J assignments (E-value above 1e-6), missing CDR3, stop codons, out-of-frame junctions, or ambiguous translated residues were removed. V3J clonotypes were defined as sequences sharing the same inferred V gene, J gene, and CDR3 amino acid sequence. To compute the percentage overlap between repertoires, the number of shared unique clonotypes was divided by the size of the smaller repertoire. Three approaches were used to assess repertoire richness: RTK rarefaction, the Chao1 estimator, and Recon v2.1 estimates of unobserved clonotypes. For all TCRbeta clonotypes obtained by the gDNA method from four donors, generation probabilities were computed with OLGA. TCRdb stores this immuneACCESS table with in-frame sequences only. Part of the clones is absent; in the studies checked, under half of the shortfall reflects unresolved V genes, and no reason is known for the rest. V and J calls and clone size follow that table, whereas D and trimming were derived from the DNA. This sample has about 2.4 million clones in its table, and 85% to 95% of those were observed once. The top ten clones comprise more than 0.12% of the sample.

Trimmed from V: 4 bases; trimmed from J: 5 bases; junction bases lacking a gene match: 4. Its CDR3 holds 15 amino acids, cysteine through phenylalanine. This entry keeps only the CDR3 DNA: 45 bases, framed from base 1. CDR1 SGHRS and CDR2 YFSETQ were looked up in the germline V gene. The donors were healthy, HIV-negative adults who had no recently reported acute infections or vaccinations. Every donor was a Caucasian adult residing in Nashville, Tennessee, USA. CD4+ T cells were enriched by magnetic negative selection; naive cells were then positively selected on CD45RA, and the negative fraction formed the memory subset. Blood was obtained by leukapheresis, after which PBMCs were separated by Ficoll-Histopaque density gradient centrifugation and cryopreserved in liquid nitrogen vapor phase. Analytical flow cytometry was used to check the purity and quantity of each magnetically sorted T cell population. From each sorted fraction, genomic DNA was isolated and quantified by UV absorbance on a Nanodrop 2000c.

The chain is made from TRBV5-1 and TRBJ2-5, and 14 junction bases match TRBD2. The sequence was collected from a man between 18 and 29 years old in good health. What was sequenced was naive CD4+ T cells sorted from blood. The cell subset or site label on this specimen signifies: CD45RA+ positively selected. The encoded CDR3 is CASSGGLAGVETQYF. At the DNA level, the sequence is TGCGCCAGCAGCGGGGGACTAGCGGGAGTGGAGACCCAGTACTTC.